What follows are 30 T cell receptor beta chains derived from one specimen sequenced in a study of blood T cell repertoires in COVID-19. Produced via immunoSEQ multiplex PCR; TCRdb's table is partial and in-frame only. Of 90,000 to 150,000 clones listed, less than 90% were seen once; the top ten hold around 9.9%. Sequencing was carried out using peripheral blood. The origin of the receptors is a man older than 75 with acute or convalescent COVID-19.

The gene calls are TRBV28 and TRBJ1-4; 10 nucleotides agree with TRBD1. The length of the CDR3 is 14 residues. Germline V gene lookup returns CDR1 MDHEN and CDR2 SYDVKM. The J segment lost 7 bases and the V segment lost 3 bases, leaving 2 bases of the junction unmatched. CDR3 protein: CASSLGQGSEKLFF. The DNA for the CDR3 is TGTGCCAGCAGTTTGGGACAGGGGTCTGAAAAACTGTTTTTT. The full variable domain, its missing parts supplied by reference TRBV28 and TRBJ1-4, is DVKVTQSSRYLVKRTGEKVFLECVQDMDHENMFWYRQDPGLGLRLIYFSYDVKMKEKGDIPEGYSVSREKKERFSLILESASTNQTSMYLCASSLGQGSEKLFFGSGTQLSVL.

The CDR3 sequence: CAWSVGGRGNSPLHF. The CDR3 nucleotides read TGTGCCTGGAGTGTAGGGGGCAGGGGTAATTCACCCCTCCACTTT. This chain uses TRBV30 with TRBJ1-6; 7 bases are shared with TRBD1. The CDR3 runs to 15 residues. With 0 bases clipped from V and 6 bases from J, the junction kept 5 bases outside the gene matches. From germline, CDR1 is GTSNPN and CDR2 SVGIG (reference sequence). The complete variable domain, with remaining parts taken from reference TRBV30 and TRBJ1-6, reads SQTIHQWPATLVQPVGSPLSLECTVEGTSNPNLYWYRQAAGRGLQLLFYSVGIGQISSEVPQNLSASRPQDRQFILSSKKLLLSDSGFYLCAWSVGGRGNSPLHFGNGTRLTVT.

This clone was recorded once. V usage is TRBV7-9 and J usage is TRBJ1-4, with D possibly TRBD1 on 6 matching bases. V gave up 5 bases and J gave up 5 bases, with 18 bases separating them. This CDR3 comprises 16 residues. The germline gives CDR1 SEHNR, CDR2 FQNEAQ (reference sequence). The CDR3 sequence is CASSKGVDSGNEKLFF. In DNA, the CDR3 is TGTGCCAGCAGCAAGGGCGTGGACAGTGGGAATGAAAAACTGTTTTTT.

The V call is TRBV18, the J call TRBJ1-1; no firm D call. The V gene lost 0 bases and the J gene lost 0 bases, with 8 bases spanning the gap. The V gene's germline CDR1 is KGHSH and CDR2 LQKENI. The length of the CDR3 is 15 residues. The CDR3 nucleotides read TGTGCCAGCTCACCACCGAGTCGAATGAACACTGAAGCTTTCTTT. Its protein product is CASSPPSRMNTEAFF.

The CDR3 protein is CASSPPDRGQDQPQHF. The CDR3 DNA follows: TGTGCCAGCAGCCCACCCGACAGGGGGCAGGATCAGCCCCAGCATTTT. The rearrangement joins TRBV5-4 to TRBJ1-5; 10 bases line up with TRBD1. CDR1 is SGHNT and CDR2 is YYREEE in the germline V gene (reference sequence). CDR3 length equals 16 residues. V trimming: 4 bases; J trimming: 5 bases; junction bases outside the gene matches: 9. Drawing the rest from reference TRBV5-4 and TRBJ1-5, the complete variable domain is ETGVTQSPTHLIKTRGQQVTLRCSSQSGHNTVSWYQQALGQGPQFIFQYYREEENGRGNFPPRFSGLQFPNYSSELNVNALELDDSALYLCASSPPDRGQDQPQHFGDGTRLSIL.

V usage is TRBV7-2 and J usage is TRBJ2-5; TRBD2 might be the D (5 bases). This CDR3 comprises 16 residues. V gave up 0 bases and J gave up 6 bases, with 17 bases separating them. Germline-derived CDR1 and CDR2 are SGHTA and FQGNSA. The CDR3 is CASSLASGLRHQTQYF. The CDR3 DNA sequence: TGTGCCAGCAGCTTAGCCTCCGGACTCCGCCACCAGACCCAGTACTTC.

This chain uses TRBV5-1 with TRBJ1-2, with D perhaps TRBD1 (6 bases). Germline CDR1 is SGHRS and CDR2 is YFSETQ. The ends were cut back, 4 bases at V and 7 bases at J, with 20 bases in the middle. CDR3 size: 15 residues. The CDR3 DNA reads TGCGCCAGCAGCGCAGACAGGTCCTCCACATCTGGCTACACCTTC. Translated, it gives CASSADRSSTSGYTF.

CDR3 loop: CSVGDSYSNQPQHF. The DNA for the CDR3 is TGCAGCGTTGGGGACAGTTATAGCAATCAGCCCCAGCATTTT. The chain employs TRBV29-1 and TRBJ1-5; TRBD1 aligns across 7 bases. This CDR3 is 14 amino acids long. The junction had 3 bases not matched to a gene; V was cut back by 4 bases and J by 0 bases. The germline V gene encodes CDR1 SQVTM and CDR2 ANQGSEA.

This clone has a handful of counts. The chain uses TRBV7-9 and TRBJ1-5, with D unresolved. Germline CDR1 is SEHNR and CDR2 is FQNEAQ (reference sequence). The CDR3 covers 12 residues. V was cut by 1 base and J by 6 bases, with 4 bases left in between. The CDR3 protein is CASSLDSQPQHF. For the CDR3, the DNA is TGTGCCAGCAGCTTAGATAGTCAGCCCCAGCATTTT.

The chain has TRBV24-1 and TRBJ2-5; 10 bases are shared with TRBD1. Germline V CDR1 and CDR2: KGHDR, SFDVKD. The CDR3 runs to 14 residues. V lost 3 bases to trimming and J lost 5 bases; unmatched junction nucleotides: 2. CDR3 sequence reads: CATSDTGQGETQYF. The DNA for the CDR3 is TGTGCCACCAGTGATACGGGACAGGGGGAGACCCAGTACTTC.

This clone has only one observation. This chain uses TRBV19 with TRBJ2-2, with a weak D call TRBD1 (5 bases). Trimming removed 4 bases from V and 0 bases from J, with 9 bases in between. CDR3 size: 15 residues. In germline, CDR1 is LNHDA, CDR2 SQIVND (reference sequence). The chain's CDR3 is CASSNPGSNTGELFF. The DNA of the CDR3 is TGTGCCAGTAGTAATCCAGGGTCGAACACCGGGGAGCTGTTTTTT.

The V and J genes are TRBV6-5 and TRBJ1-5, with D possibly TRBD1 on 6 matching bases. The CDR3 covers 13 residues. V was cut by 0 bases and J by 7 bases, with 7 bases left in between. Germline V gene lookup returns CDR1 MNHEY and CDR2 SVGAGI. CDR3 sequence: CASSYSGQQPQHF. CDR3 nucleotide sequence: TGTGCCAGCAGTTACTCGGGACAACAGCCCCAGCATTTT.

Here the CDR3 DNA reads TGTGCCAGTAGTATAGACCCCACAGGGTATCATCAGCCCCAGCATTTT. The encoded protein is CASSIDPTGYHQPQHF. The chain recombines TRBV19 with TRBJ1-5, with D perhaps TRBD1 (6 bases). The V gene's germline CDR1 is LNHDA and CDR2 SQIVND (reference sequence). This CDR3 comprises 16 residues. Trimming cost V 0 bases and J 5 bases, with 14 bases left between them.

J is TRBJ2-1 and V is TRBV11-2, with TRBD2 identical over 8 bases. The CDR3 extends over 14 amino acids. V trimming: 4 bases; J trimming: 7 bases; junction bases outside the gene matches: 6. Germline V CDR1 and CDR2: SGHAT, FQNNGV. The CDR3 region has the DNA TGTGCCAGCAGCTCCACTAGCGGAAGTAATGAGCAGTTCTTC. This sequence encodes CASSSTSGSNEQFF.

V gene TRBV2 combines with J gene TRBJ1-1; D not certain. V gave up 7 bases and J gave up 1 base, with 10 bases separating them. This CDR3 has 13 amino acids. From germline, CDR1 is SNHLY and CDR2 FYNNEI. For the CDR3, the DNA is TGTGCCAGCACTCGGTTCCCGAACACTGAAGCTTTCTTT. Amino acid sequence: CASTRFPNTEAFF.

The rearrangement joins TRBV6-5 to TRBJ2-2; 7 nucleotides align to TRBD1. Trimming at V came to 4 bases and at J to 4 bases, leaving 9 bases not matched to a gene. Germline V gene lookup returns CDR1 MNHEY and CDR2 SVGAGI. The CDR3 consists of 16 residues. The CDR3 loop is CASSSQGPPSTGELFF. CDR3 in DNA: TGTGCCAGCAGTTCACAGGGGCCGCCGAGCACCGGGGAGCTGTTTTTT.

The rearrangement joins TRBV27 to TRBJ2-2; a weak D match, TRBD1 (7 bases). Germline loops: CDR1 MNHEY, CDR2 SMNVEV (reference sequence). Between the trimmed V and J ends, which lost 7 bases and 1 base, there was a span of 13 bases. The CDR3 runs to 15 residues. CDR3 residues: CASTRGAGNTGELFF. The CDR3 DNA is TGTGCCAGCACCAGGGGGGCAGGGAACACCGGGGAGCTGTTTTTT.

J is TRBJ1-1 and V is TRBV5-1; 8 positions match TRBD1. V lost 0 bases, J lost 2 bases, and 3 bases stayed unmatched. CDR3 size: 15 residues. Germline loops: CDR1 SGHRS, CDR2 YFSETQ. The CDR3 loop reads CASSLDGQGNTEAFF. CDR3 nucleotide sequence: TGCGCCAGCAGCTTGGACGGACAGGGCAACACTGAAGCTTTCTTT. Together with reference TRBV5-1 and TRBJ1-1, the CDR3 gives the full variable domain: KAGVTQTPRYLIKTRGQQVTLSCSPISGHRSVSWYQQTPGQGLQFLFEYFSETQRNKGNFPGRFSGRQFSNSRSEMNVSTLELGDSALYLCASSLDGQGNTEAFFGQGTRLTVV.

The chain couples TRBV27 to TRBJ2-7; D possibly corresponds to TRBD1 (5 bases). Trimming removed 8 bases from V and 2 bases from J, with 13 bases in between. This CDR3 comprises 13 residues. The germline gives CDR1 MNHEY, CDR2 SMNVEV (reference sequence). The DNA of the CDR3 is TGTGCCAGCGGGCCGAGACAGCCCTACGAGCAGTACTTC. Translated: CASGPRQPYEQYF.

The chain joins TRBV18 to TRBJ1-2; TRBD1 aligns across 7 bases. The V gene's germline CDR1 is KGHSH and CDR2 LQKENI. The CDR3 is made up of 14 amino acids. V was pared by 5 bases and J by 6 bases, with 9 bases of the junction left unmatched. The CDR3 is CASSYQSTGDGYTF. CDR3 DNA sequence: TGTGCCAGCTCATATCAATCAACAGGGGATGGCTACACCTTC.

The chain recombines TRBV2 with TRBJ1-5, with 11 nucleotides matching TRBD1. The V gene's germline CDR1 is SNHLY and CDR2 FYNNEI. The CDR3 consists of 13 residues. V dropped 8 bases and J dropped 11; count of bases not matched to a gene: 8. This CDR3 is CASGGQGGLAQHF. The CDR3 DNA follows: TGTGCCAGCGGGGGACAGGGGGGTTTGGCCCAGCATTTT.

This clone was found a few times. The V and J genes are TRBV4-1 and TRBJ1-5; TRBD1 aligns across 7 bases. V shed 0 bases, J shed 9 bases, and the junction held 11 bases outside the gene matches. Per the germline V gene, CDR1 is MGHRA and CDR2 is YSYEKL. The CDR3 sequence is 16 residues long. The CDR3 here is CASSQESRTGLGPQHF. DNA of the CDR3: TGCGCCAGCAGCCAAGAGAGCAGGACAGGTCTTGGGCCCCAGCATTTT.

In this sample, this clone turned up once. This chain connects TRBV4-1 to TRBJ2-1, with 7 bases that match TRBD2. Germline V gene sequence: CDR1 MGHRA, CDR2 YSYEKL. CDR3 size: 15 residues. V dropped 2 bases and J dropped 5; count of bases not matched to a gene: 6. The CDR3 region has the DNA TGCGCCAGCAGCCAAATCCGGGACTATCACAATGAGCAGTTCTTC. This gives the protein CASSQIRDYHNEQFF.

CDR3 DNA: TGTGCCAGCACCATGAACAGACCGGCGCAAGCTTTCTTT. It yields the protein CASTMNRPAQAFF. The chain has TRBV28 and TRBJ1-1; D not resolved. CDR1 is MDHEN, CDR2 SYDVKM, per germline. This CDR3 spans 13 amino acids. V lost 7 bases and J 9 bases, leaving 18 bases between the germline ends.

This clone showed up just once. The chain joins TRBV5-4 to TRBJ1-1; D is perhaps TRBD1 (5 bases). Germline CDR1 reads SGHNT; CDR2 reads YYREEE (reference sequence). The CDR3 is made up of 14 amino acids. V gave up 4 bases and J gave up 1 base, with 11 bases separating them. The CDR3: CASSAGRTNTEAFF. Written as DNA, the CDR3 is TGTGCCAGCAGCGCGGGACGGACGAACACTGAAGCTTTCTTT.

The CDR3 loop reads CASSPGGQNYGYTF. CDR3 nucleotide sequence: TGCGCCAGCAGCCCAGGAGGACAGAATTATGGCTACACCTTC. The chain carries TRBV5-1 and TRBJ1-2, with a tentative D call TRBD1 (6 bases). Trimming cost V 4 bases and J 5 bases, with 15 bases left between them. The length of the CDR3 is 14 residues. Germline loops: CDR1 SGHRS, CDR2 YFSETQ. Supplemented by reference TRBV5-1 and TRBJ1-2, the full variable domain reads KAGVTQTPRYLIKTRGQQVTLSCSPISGHRSVSWYQQTPGQGLQFLFEYFSETQRNKGNFPGRFSGRQFSNSRSEMNVSTLELGDSALYLCASSPGGQNYGYTFGSGTRLTVV.

The chain carries TRBV4-1 and TRBJ2-1, with TRBD2 matching over 7 bases. This CDR3 region has 16 residues. The ends lost 0 bases at V and 3 bases at J; junction bases unmatched: 5. The germline V gene encodes CDR1 MGHRA and CDR2 YSYEKL. For the CDR3, the DNA is TGCGCCAGCAGCCAAGATCTGGCGGGGGACTACAATGAGCAGTTCTTC. Translating it yields CASSQDLAGDYNEQFF.

This sequence joins TRBV24-1 and TRBJ2-7, with D unresolved. Germline-derived CDR1 and CDR2 are KGHDR and SFDVKD. The CDR3 runs to 15 residues. The V gene lost 2 bases and the J gene lost 2 bases, with 12 bases spanning the gap. The CDR3 protein is CATSDSGASPYEQYF. In DNA form, the CDR3 reads TGTGCCACCAGTGATTCTGGAGCCTCTCCCTACGAGCAGTACTTC.

This rearrangement joins TRBV6-5 to TRBJ1-1, with 7 bases identical to TRBD1. V shed 0 bases, J shed 5 bases, and the junction held 9 bases outside the gene matches. Germline V gene lookup returns CDR1 MNHEY and CDR2 SVGAGI. The CDR3 consists of 16 residues. CDR3 protein: CASSYSIRRGWTEAFF. In DNA form, the CDR3 reads TGTGCCAGCAGTTACTCGATACGCAGGGGGTGGACTGAAGCTTTCTTT.

The chain links TRBV27 to TRBJ2-7, with D maybe TRBD2 (5 bases). From germline, CDR1 is MNHEY and CDR2 SMNVEV (reference sequence). Trimming shortened V by 6 bases and J by 3 bases, and 12 bases separated the two germline ends. This CDR3 comprises 13 residues. CDR3 sequence (DNA): TGTGCCAGCAGCGAACTAGACCACTACGAGCAGTACTTC. Protein product: CASSELDHYEQYF.